This paragraph covers one TCR beta chain sequence. Tumor tissue was taken before any definitive surgery or chemotherapy was given. The entry originates in a study of high-grade serous ovarian cancer treatment subgroups. Sequencing used immunoSEQ multiplex PCR; TCRdb keeps in-frame clones, though not all of them. The data hold 7,500 to 8,500 clones, with around 80% observed a single time. Germline values: CDR1 MNHEY, CDR2 SMNVEV (reference sequence). The CDR3 covers 13 residues. V shed 5 bases, J shed 6 bases, and the junction held 6 bases outside the gene matches. This clonotype was sampled from a human donor with high-grade serous ovarian cancer. The sample consisted of tumor tissue. The J gene is TRBJ2-7, the V gene TRBV27; 8 nucleotides line up with TRBD1. CDR3 DNA sequence: TGTGCCAGCAGTCCAGGACAGGGTTTCGAGCAGTACTTC. It translates to CASSPGQGFEQYF.